A selection of T cell receptor beta chains follows, all from one sample in a study of identical twins. TCRdb reanalysed the 5' RACE reads using MiXCR and keeps one entry per CDR3 protein. The sample shows about 490,000 distinct CDR3 sequences, approximately 14% of them seen only once. These sequences were also reported in another study, on yellow fever vaccine responses in identical twins.

Sequenced input: CD4+ T cells sorted from blood. The receptors derive from a woman younger than 35 in good health. The CDR3 runs from the conserved cysteine through the conserved F or W. The D gene is left open where the match is weak. The size entry is marked missing in some rows and otherwise reads once, few, many or a size class.

j_call	clone_size	d_call	v_call	cdr3_aa	cdr3_nt
TRBJ2-7	few	TRBD2	TRBV12-3/TRBV12-4	CASSLGLAGVNWGSYEQYF	TGTGCCAGCAGTCTGGGACTAGCGGGAGTTAACTGGGGATCCTACGAGCAGTACTTC
TRBJ2-1	-	TRBD2	TRBV2	CASRSGTSGLNEQFF	TGTGCCAGCAGGTCTGGGACTAGCGGGTTAAATGAGCAGTTCTTC
TRBJ2-5	few	-	TRBV20-1	CSARTGETQYF	TGCAGTGCTAGAACAGGAGAGACCCAGTACTTC
TRBJ2-1	-	-	TRBV3-1	CASSQEGGGRGVSYNEQFF	TGTGCCAGCAGCCAAGAGGGAGGGGGCCGGGGGGTATCCTACAATGAGCAGTTCTTC
TRBJ1-4	-	-	TRBV12-3/TRBV12-4	CASSPLTGTLEKLFF	TGTGCCAGCAGTCCGTTGACAGGAACATTAGAAAAACTGTTTTTT
TRBJ1-5	few	TRBD1	TRBV10-3	CAISDGQVNQPQHF	TGTGCCATCAGTGATGGACAGGTGAATCAGCCCCAGCATTTT
TRBJ1-2	few	TRBD1	TRBV12-3/TRBV12-4	CASTPQGSLNYGYTF	TGTGCCAGCACTCCACAGGGGAGTCTTAACTATGGCTACACCTTC
TRBJ2-3	few	-	TRBV12-3/TRBV12-4	CASSPRALTGSTDTQYF	TGTGCCAGCAGCCCTCGTGCCCTGACGGGTAGCACAGATACGCAGTATTTT
TRBJ2-1	few	-	TRBV10-3	CAISDSNSGLQFF	TGTGCCATCAGTGACTCCAACAGTGGGTTGCAGTTCTTC
TRBJ2-1	-	-	TRBV12-3/TRBV12-4	CASSLFGNEQFF	TGTGCCAGCAGTTTATTCGGTAATGAGCAGTTCTTC
TRBJ1-6	once	-	TRBV9	CASSLYDQSYNSPLHF	TGTGCCAGCAGCCTCTACGATCAGTCATATAATTCACCCCTCCACTTT
TRBJ2-7	many	TRBD2	TRBV10-3	CAISAGLAGLYGEQYF	TGTGCCATCAGTGCAGGTCTAGCGGGTCTCTACGGCGAGCAGTACTTC
TRBJ1-5	-	-	TRBV12-3/TRBV12-4	CASSLSGISNQPQHF	TGTGCCAGCAGTTTATCGGGGATTAGCAATCAGCCCCAGCATTTT
TRBJ2-1	many	TRBD1	TRBV12-3/TRBV12-4	CASSSTGGKYNEQFF	TGTGCCAGCAGTTCGACAGGGGGTAAATACAATGAGCAGTTCTTC
TRBJ2-1	few	-	TRBV3-1	CASSQGQPSVVNEQFF	TGTGCCAGCAGCCAAGGACAGCCCAGTGTGGTGAATGAGCAGTTCTTC
TRBJ2-5	few	-	TRBV20-1	CSARVGRELETQYF	TGCAGTGCTAGAGTGGGCAGGGAGTTGGAGACCCAGTACTTC
TRBJ1-2	-	-	TRBV12-3/TRBV12-4	CASSPPGSGAYGYTF	TGTGCCAGCAGTCCCCCCGGGTCGGGGGCCTATGGCTACACCTTC
TRBJ1-5	many	-	TRBV12-3/TRBV12-4	CASSPGQLWGPQHF	TGTGCCAGCAGCCCCGGACAGCTCTGGGGGCCCCAGCATTTT
TRBJ2-7	-	TRBD1	TRBV12-3/TRBV12-4	CASRGQNSYEQYF	TGTGCCAGCAGGGGACAGAACTCCTACGAGCAGTACTTC
TRBJ2-3	many	-	TRBV24-1	CATSRETSLTDTQYF	TGTGCCACCTCTCGGGAGACAAGCCTTACAGATACGCAGTATTTT
TRBJ2-2	few	TRBD2	TRBV12-3/TRBV12-4	CASSFASGSTGELFF	TGTGCCAGCAGTTTTGCGAGCGGGAGCACCGGGGAGCTGTTTTTT
TRBJ1-6	few	-	TRBV9	CASSVEGVWDSPLHF	TGTGCCAGCAGCGTAGAAGGGGTTTGGGATTCACCCCTCCACTTT
TRBJ2-7	-	TRBD1	TRBV6-1	CASSRDRGFRGGPYEQYF	TGTGCCAGCAGTCGGGACAGGGGTTTCCGGGGGGGCCCCTACGAGCAGTACTTC
TRBJ2-7	-	TRBD2	TRBV20-1	CSASFGSGRTREGYEQYF	TGCAGTGCTAGTTTTGGTAGCGGGAGGACTCGAGAGGGCTACGAGCAGTACTTC
TRBJ2-7	many	-	TRBV29-1	CSVGTDPYEQYF	TGCAGCGTCGGGACGGACCCCTACGAGCAGTACTTC
TRBJ2-5	-	-	TRBV5-1	CASSLSQGMETQYF	TGCGCCAGCAGCTTGAGTCAGGGGATGGAGACCCAGTACTTC
TRBJ1-2	few	TRBD1	TRBV4-1	CASSQDLKQGYGYTF	TGCGCCAGCAGCCAAGATTTGAAACAGGGGTACGGCTACACCTTC
TRBJ1-5	few	-	TRBV12-3/TRBV12-4	CASSLLGANQPQHF	TGTGCCAGCAGTTTATTGGGGGCCAATCAGCCCCAGCATTTT